The 18 T cell receptor beta chains given below trace back to one sample, sequenced in a study of T-cell reconstitution after alpha-beta-depleted transplantation in children. The TCRbeta library was prepared with unique molecular identifiers. TCRdb ran MiXCR on the PCR reads and lists one entry per CDR3 protein. There are some 600,000 distinct CDR3 sequences in the sample; approximately 16% occur only once, and over 0.95% lies in the top ten. The sequences come from PBMCs from the stem cell graft donor, collected from the stem cell graft. These TCRs come from a human donor who donated a stem cell graft to a child with acute myeloid leukemia.

V gene TRBV6-1 combines with J gene TRBJ2-2, with 10 bases identical to TRBD1. This CDR3 comprises 15 residues. Losses at the gene ends were 6 bases for V and 7 bases for J; bases not matched to a gene: 8. Germline V gives CDR1 MNHNS, CDR2 SASEGT. The CDR3 coding sequence is TGTGCCAGCAGAAACCCGACAGGGGGCATCGGGGAGCTGTTTTTT. It codes for CASRNPTGGIGELFF.

This clonotype was observed at least ten times. CDR3 amino acids: CAISAEESSYEQYF. In DNA form, the CDR3 reads TGTGCCATCAGTGCGGAGGAAAGCTCCTACGAGCAGTACTTC. The chain couples TRBV10-3 to TRBJ2-7; D may be TRBD2 (5 bases). This CDR3 contains 14 residues. CDR1 is ENHRY and CDR2 is SYGVKD in the germline V gene. Trimming shortened V by 4 bases and J by 0 bases, and 10 bases separated the two germline ends.

This clonotype was seen only a few times. A read error may explain this, as a much larger clone is one base away. J is TRBJ2-1 and V is TRBV5-1, with D hard to call. V dropped 4 bases and J dropped 6 bases, with 5 bases sitting between them. The CDR3 runs 11 residues. Germline V gene data show CDR1 as SGHRS and CDR2 as YFSETQ. The CDR3 sequence: CASSHGNEQFF. CDR3 DNA sequence: TGCGCCAGCAGCCACGGCAATGAGCAGTTCTTC.

V is TRBV12-5 and J is TRBJ2-5; tentative D call: TRBD2 (7 bases). V shed 6 bases and J shed 5 bases, with 19 bases lying between them. The CDR3 loop spans 15 amino acids. The germline V gene has CDR1 LGHNT and CDR2 FRNRAP. The CDR3: CASGDGGPFRETQYF. The CDR3 DNA sequence: TGTGCTAGTGGCGACGGGGGGCCATTTCGGGAGACCCAGTACTTC.

This clonotype was picked up many times. The rearrangement uses TRBV29-1 and TRBJ2-5; perhaps TRBD1 as D (6 bases). CDR1 is SQVTM and CDR2 is ANQGSEA in the germline V gene. The CDR3 loop spans 15 amino acids. Between the trimmed V and J ends, which lost 3 bases and 5 bases, there was a span of 19 bases. The CDR3 region has the DNA TGCAGCGTTGAGAACTGGGACACTGAACGGGAGACCCAGTACTTC. Translating it yields CSVENWDTERETQYF.

The chain recombines TRBV11-3 with TRBJ2-3; D not certain. Germline V gene data show CDR1 as SGHNT and CDR2 as YENEEA. The V end was cut by 2 bases, the J end by 2 bases, with 8 bases between. This CDR3 is built from 14 residues. CDR3 protein: CASSLIGVTDTQYF. In DNA form, the CDR3 reads TGTGCCAGCAGCTTAATAGGCGTCACAGATACGCAGTATTTT.

There are a few counts of this clonotype. V usage is TRBV27 and J usage is TRBJ1-5; D may be TRBD1 (5 bases). V lost 4 bases and J 0 bases, leaving 10 bases between the germline ends. Germline V gene data show CDR1 as MNHEY and CDR2 as SMNVEV (reference sequence). The CDR3 totals 15 residues. CDR3 DNA: TGTGCCAGCAGTTCACAGGCCTTTAGCAATCAGCCCCAGCATTTT. It is translated as CASSSQAFSNQPQHF.

Ten or more counts support this clonotype. The chain is built from TRBV6-4 and TRBJ2-2; the D is unclear. The germline CDR1 and CDR2 sequences are MRHNA and SNTAGT. V was clipped by 3 bases and J by 6 bases, with 8 bases between them. The CDR3 loop spans 13 amino acids. The CDR3 loop is CASSENFAGELFF. In nucleotides, the CDR3 is TGTGCCAGCAGTGAGAACTTCGCCGGGGAGCTGTTTTTT.

The rearrangement links TRBV12-3 or TRBV12-4 to TRBJ2-7; D remains unclear. Between the trimmed V and J ends, which lost 2 bases and 5 bases, there was a span of 16 bases. The CDR3 loop spans 15 amino acids. The CDR3 nucleotides are TGTGCCAGCAGTTTAATCTCCGGCCTAAGGGACGAGCAGTACTTC. This gives the protein CASSLISGLRDEQYF.

This clonotype has ten or more counts. This sequence joins TRBV29-1 and TRBJ2-1; tentative D call: TRBD1 (5 bases). Germline-derived CDR1 and CDR2 are SQVTM and ANQGSEA. The CDR3 is 17 residues long. Trimming stripped 2 bases from V and 4 bases from J, with 21 bases between. The CDR3 sequence is CSVEQGKSNIEYNEQFF. DNA of the CDR3: TGCAGCGTTGAACAGGGAAAATCCAACATTGAATACAATGAGCAGTTCTTC.

This clonotype occurred many times. The CDR3 region is CASRTWDGYTF. Here the CDR3 DNA reads TGTGCCAGCAGGACCTGGGATGGCTACACCTTC. This rearrangement joins TRBV12-3 or TRBV12-4 to TRBJ1-2; D uncertain. With 6 bases removed from V and 6 bases from J, the gap between germline ends came to 8 bases. This CDR3 has 11 amino acids.

Ten or more counts support this clonotype. The chain joins TRBV11-2 to TRBJ2-7, with D tentatively TRBD2 (6 bases). Trimming took off 4 bases at V and 5 bases at J, with 15 bases between the two ends. The germline CDR1 and CDR2 sequences are SGHAT and FQNNGV. This CDR3 has 14 amino acids. The CDR3 is CASSSFAGIDEQYV. The CDR3 coding sequence is TGTGCCAGCAGCTCGTTTGCGGGGATAGACGAGCAGTACGTC.

This clonotype has only a few counts. The chain combines TRBV5-1 with TRBJ2-1; TRBD2 matches at 12 bases. The V gene end was trimmed by 9 bases and the J gene end by 4 bases; junction bases not matched to a gene: 14. CDR3 size: 17 residues. The germline gives CDR1 SGHRS, CDR2 YFSETQ. The CDR3 DNA reads as TGCGCCAAGACAAGAAGAGGACTAGCGGGGACATACAATGAGCAGTTCTTC. This encodes CAKTRRGLAGTYNEQFF.

This clonotype appeared many times. The J gene is TRBJ2-4, the V gene TRBV7-2; 8 bases fit TRBD2. The CDR3 has 14 residues. J lost 6 bases, V lost 4 bases, and 5 bases had no gene match. Germline loops: CDR1 SGHTA, CDR2 FQGNSA. In nucleotides, the CDR3 is TGTGCCAGCAGCTCGGGACTAGATTTAAACATTCAGTACTTC. Its protein is CASSSGLDLNIQYF.

This clonotype came up many times. The chain combines TRBV5-5 with TRBJ2-7, with D perhaps matching TRBD1 (6 bases). The CDR3 runs to 14 residues. V was trimmed by 3 bases and J by 7 bases, leaving 17 bases between them. Germline V gene data show CDR1 as SGHKS and CDR2 as YYEKEE (reference sequence). CDR3 amino acids: CASSWTWAGEEQYV. The CDR3 DNA reads TGTGCCAGCAGCTGGACCTGGGCAGGGGAAGAGCAGTACGTC.

The CDR3 reads CASSLDLPPSNYGYTF. Here the CDR3 DNA reads TGTGCCAGCAGCTTAGATCTCCCACCATCTAACTATGGCTACACCTTC. The chain carries TRBV7-8 and TRBJ1-2; D remains ambiguous. The CDR3 is made up of 16 amino acids. CDR1 SGHVS and CDR2 FQNEAQ come from the germline V gene. V was shortened by 1 base and J by 0 bases, with 12 bases between the two germline ends.

The rearrangement joins TRBV7-8 to TRBJ2-7, with a tentative D call TRBD1 (6 bases). The CDR3 length is 15 residues. Trimming stripped 4 bases from V and 1 base from J, with 14 bases between. Germline CDR1 SGHVS, CDR2 FQNEAQ. Here the CDR3 reads CASSSDRQVSYEQYV. In DNA form, the CDR3 reads TGTGCCAGCAGCTCAGACCGACAGGTGTCCTACGAGCAGTACGTC.

V is TRBV11-2 and J is TRBJ1-2, with TRBD1 matching over 9 bases. From germline, CDR1 is SGHAT and CDR2 FQNNGV. The CDR3 length is 15 residues. Trimming took 5 bases from V and 3 from J; bases not matched to a gene: 7. Here the CDR3 DNA reads TGTGCCAGCAGCGCCACAGGGGGCGTTTACTATGGCTACACCTTC. Translation: CASSATGGVYYGYTF.